These 31 T cell receptor beta chains originate from one sample sequenced in a study of blood T cell repertoires in COVID-19. Here immunoSEQ multiplex PCR was the method, and the copy in TCRdb shows in-frame clones only, minus some. This sample has a few hundred thousand clones; roughly 90% occur once, and the top ten carry 9.5%. The sample comprised PBMCs or T cells enriched from blood (not recorded which). The source of these receptors is a woman aged 40 to 50 who had recovered from COVID-19.

V is TRBV28 and J is TRBJ1-2, with 7 bases matching TRBD1. There are 16 residues in the CDR3. Germline CDR1 and CDR2: MDHEN and SYDVKM. Trimming took 1 base from V and 0 from J; bases not matched to a gene: 5. CDR3 DNA: TGTGCCAGCAGTTTATCCTTCGGGACAGCTAACTATGGCTACACCTTC. This encodes CASSLSFGTANYGYTF.

The chain employs TRBV24-1 and TRBJ2-7, with TRBD2 matching over 10 bases. Unmatched junction bases numbered 5, after V lost 0 bases and J lost 4 bases. Germline V gives CDR1 KGHDR, CDR2 SFDVKD. The CDR3 totals 16 residues. The CDR3 is CATSDLLLAGNYEQYF. Here the CDR3 DNA reads TGTGCCACCAGTGATTTGTTACTAGCGGGGAATTACGAGCAGTACTTC.

This sequence joins TRBV9 and TRBJ1-6; 9 bases map to TRBD1. The CDR3 spans 17 residues. The V gene end was trimmed by 2 bases and the J gene end by 0 bases; junction bases not matched to a gene: 3. CDR1 SGDLS and CDR2 YYNGEE come from the germline V gene. CDR3 amino acids: CASSVGQGASYNSPLHF. CDR3 bases: TGTGCCAGCAGCGTGGGACAGGGTGCCTCCTATAATTCACCCCTCCACTTT.

V and J are TRBV9 and TRBJ1-1; the D gene is possibly TRBD1 (6 bases). Germline V gene sequence: CDR1 SGDLS, CDR2 YYNGEE. The CDR3 has 14 residues. Deletions cut 4 bases from V and 1 base from J, with 11 bases between. The CDR3 DNA reads TGTGCCAGCAGCCCCAAACAGGGGAACACTGAAGCTTTCTTT. This sequence encodes CASSPKQGNTEAFF.

The chain has TRBV4-2 and TRBJ2-2; D is ambiguous. V dropped 0 bases and J dropped 6 bases, with 8 bases sitting between them. CDR1 is LGHNA, CDR2 YNFKEQ, per germline. The CDR3 is 14 residues long. The CDR3 spells CASSQDPWPGELFF. The CDR3 coding sequence is TGTGCCAGCAGCCAAGATCCCTGGCCCGGGGAGCTGTTTTTT.

The V gene is TRBV7-2, the J gene TRBJ2-1; the match to TRBD2 covers 13 bases. After removal of 2 bases from V and 9 bases from J, the junction contained 4 bases not matched to a gene. The CDR3 runs 15 residues. From germline, CDR1 is SGHTA and CDR2 FQGNSA. The CDR3 nucleotides read TGTGCCAGCAGCTTAAAACTAGCGGGGGGGCGTGAGCAGTTCTTC. Amino acid sequence: CASSLKLAGGREQFF.

The J gene is TRBJ2-5, the V gene TRBV7-9; 9 nucleotides agree with TRBD1. Germline trimming cut 5 bases from V and 1 base from J; bases unmatched to any gene: 11. CDR1 and CDR2 from the germline V gene are SEHNR and FQNEAQ (reference sequence). This CDR3 has 17 amino acids. CDR3 nucleotide sequence: TGTGCCAGCAGCCCCTGGGGACAGGGATTGGCCCAAGAGACCCAGTACTTC. It codes for CASSPWGQGLAQETQYF. Drawing the rest from reference TRBV7-9 and TRBJ2-5, the complete variable domain is DTGVSQNPRHKITKRGQNVTFRCDPISEHNRLYWYRQTLGQGPEFLTYFQNEAQLEKSRLLSDRFSAERPKGSFSTLEIQRTEQGDSAMYLCASSPWGQGLAQETQYFGPGTRLLVL.

The rearrangement uses TRBV27 and TRBJ1-1; 10 positions agree with TRBD1. CDR1 and CDR2 from the germline V gene are MNHEY and SMNVEV (reference sequence). The CDR3 spans 15 residues. J gave up 3 bases and V 1 base, and 2 bases lay outside the gene matches. Here the CDR3 reads CASSLYGTGDTEAFF. CDR3 in DNA: TGTGCCAGCAGTTTATACGGGACAGGGGACACTGAAGCTTTCTTT.

The J gene is TRBJ2-7, the V gene TRBV20-1, with a tentative D call TRBD2 (5 bases). The V end was cut by 8 bases, the J end by 3 bases, with 11 bases between. Germline loops: CDR1 DFQATT, CDR2 SNEGSKA (reference sequence). The CDR3 contains 11 residues. DNA for the CDR3: TGCAGTACACCTCGGGGCTACGAGCAGTACTTC. As protein: CSTPRGYEQYF.

The V call is TRBV4-3, the J call TRBJ1-6; possibly TRBD1 for D (6 bases). This CDR3 spans 17 amino acids. CDR1 is LGHNA, CDR2 YSLEER, per germline. With 0 bases removed from V and 4 bases from J, the gap between germline ends came to 13 bases. The CDR3 DNA reads as TGCGCCAGCAGCCAAGAACAGGGCAACGTTTATAATTCACCCCTCCACTTT. It yields the protein CASSQEQGNVYNSPLHF.

The chain combines TRBV10-1 with TRBJ2-7, with 11 bases matching TRBD1. V shed 2 bases and J 6 bases; nucleotides not matched to a gene: 3. CDR3 length: 14 residues. Germline-derived CDR1 and CDR2 are WNHNN and SYGVQD (reference sequence). Here the CDR3 reads CASSEPGTGGEQYF. For the CDR3, the DNA is TGCGCCAGCAGTGAGCCCGGGACAGGGGGCGAGCAGTACTTC.

The chain joins TRBV27 to TRBJ2-1; TRBD2 matches at 8 bases. The CDR3 runs to 15 residues. The trim removed 7 bases at V and 7 bases at J, leaving 12 bases unmatched. Germline-derived CDR1 and CDR2 are MNHEY and SMNVEV (reference sequence). CDR3 protein: CASMRAGVPGNEQFF. In DNA, the CDR3 is TGTGCCAGCATGAGAGCGGGGGTCCCCGGGAATGAGCAGTTCTTC.

The chain recombines TRBV20-1 with TRBJ2-1; 8 nucleotides match TRBD1. With 6 bases clipped from V and 14 bases from J, the junction kept 9 bases outside the gene matches. There are 11 residues in the CDR3. From germline, CDR1 is DFQATT and CDR2 SNEGSKA (reference sequence). The CDR3 spells CSAPDRVAEFF. The CDR3 DNA reads TGCAGTGCCCCGGACAGGGTAGCGGAGTTCTTC.

V is TRBV20-1 and J is TRBJ1-1; 7 bases are a match to TRBD1. Germline V gene sequence: CDR1 DFQATT, CDR2 SNEGSKA (reference sequence). This CDR3 spans 11 amino acids. V trimming: 5 bases; J trimming: 11 bases; junction bases outside the gene matches: 8. CDR3 protein: CSAVPGQWAFF. In DNA, the CDR3 is TGCAGTGCTGTTCCGGGACAGTGGGCTTTCTTT.

This chain connects TRBV2 to TRBJ1-5; no firm D call. Trimming stripped 11 bases from V and 4 bases from J, with 15 bases between. CDR3 length equals 13 residues. CDR1 is SNHLY, CDR2 FYNNEI, per germline. CDR3 region: CASREGPNQPQHF. In nucleotides, the CDR3 is TGTGCCTCCCGGGAAGGGCCAAATCAGCCCCAGCATTTT.

CDR3 DNA sequence: TGTGCCAGCAGCTTAGAAACAGGCCCCTACGAGCAGTACTTC. Residues: CASSLETGPYEQYF. The V and J genes are TRBV11-2 and TRBJ2-7, with D possibly TRBD1 on 5 matching bases. CDR1 is SGHAT, CDR2 FQNNGV, per germline. V was shortened by 0 bases and J by 2 bases, with 8 bases between the two germline ends. This CDR3 region has 14 residues.

The chain employs TRBV30 and TRBJ1-4; D gene ambiguous. This CDR3 contains 14 residues. The germline CDR1 and CDR2 sequences are GTSNPN and SVGIG (reference sequence). Trimming removed 0 bases at V and 8 bases at J, with 13 bases between. CDR3 in DNA: TGTGCCTGGAGTGTAAAGGCCGGCGGGGAAAAACTGTTTTTT. Protein sequence: CAWSVKAGGEKLFF.

V usage is TRBV24-1 and J usage is TRBJ2-5, with TRBD1 matching 9 bases. The germline V gene encodes CDR1 KGHDR and CDR2 SFDVKD. V was pared by 1 base and J by 0 bases, with 2 bases of the junction left unmatched. The CDR3 is made up of 16 amino acids. This CDR3 is CATSDFGTGYQETQYF. CDR3 bases: TGTGCCACCAGTGATTTTGGGACAGGGTACCAAGAGACCCAGTACTTC.

This clone occurred once. The V gene is TRBV24-1, the J gene TRBJ2-1; 8 nucleotides agree with TRBD1. The germline V gene encodes CDR1 KGHDR and CDR2 SFDVKD. V shed 7 bases and J 6 bases; nucleotides not matched to a gene: 10. CDR3 length equals 15 residues. CDR3 residues: CATRPGQGAFNEQFF. The CDR3 nucleotides are TGTGCCACCAGGCCCGGACAGGGCGCGTTCAATGAGCAGTTCTTC.

The rearrangement joins TRBV29-1 to TRBJ2-1, with D possibly TRBD2 on 5 matching bases. From germline, CDR1 is SQVTM and CDR2 ANQGSEA. Trimming removed 7 bases from V and 0 bases from J, with 13 bases in between. The length of the CDR3 is 14 residues. CDR3 protein: CSALTGNSYNEQFF. In nucleotides, the CDR3 is TGCAGCGCCCTGACGGGGAACTCCTACAATGAGCAGTTCTTC.

V gene TRBV6-4 combines with J gene TRBJ1-1, with TRBD1 as a possible D gene (5 bases). Germline CDR1 is MRHNA and CDR2 is SNTAGT. V lost 4 bases and J 6 bases, leaving 15 bases between the germline ends. The CDR3 has 14 amino acids. CDR3 in DNA: TGTGCCAGCAGTGCGGACACGACAGTACCTGAAGCTTTCTTT. Amino acids: CASSADTTVPEAFF.

V and J are TRBV7-9 and TRBJ1-3; 8 bases line up with TRBD1. CDR3 size: 16 residues. Germline CDR1 reads SEHNR; CDR2 reads FQNEAQ (reference sequence). J lost 0 bases, V lost 5 bases, and 6 bases had no gene match. The CDR3 protein is CASSLGQARSGNTIYF. In nucleotides, the CDR3 is TGTGCCAGCAGCCTGGGACAGGCCCGCTCTGGAAACACCATATATTTT.

V gene TRBV29-1 combines with J gene TRBJ1-1; 8 nucleotides line up with TRBD1. CDR3 length equals 13 residues. The germline V gene encodes CDR1 SQVTM and CDR2 ANQGSEA. V gave up 7 bases and J gave up 3 bases; unmatched junction bases: 7. Here the CDR3 reads CSGRVTGDTEAFF. For the CDR3, the DNA is TGCAGCGGTCGAGTGACAGGGGACACTGAAGCTTTCTTT.

The genes are TRBV5-1 and TRBJ2-7; 8 nucleotides line up with TRBD1. V trimming: 4 bases; J trimming: 0 bases; junction bases outside the gene matches: 6. This CDR3 is built from 15 residues. Germline CDR1 SGHRS, CDR2 YFSETQ. CDR3 nucleotides: TGCGCCAGCAGCACTGGGACAGGCAGCTCCTACGAGCAGTACTTC. Residues: CASSTGTGSSYEQYF.

The chain links TRBV10-3 to TRBJ1-5; tentative D call: TRBD1 (6 bases). V gave up 3 bases and J gave up 2 bases, with 14 bases separating them. Per the germline V gene, CDR1 is ENHRY and CDR2 is SYGVKD. The length of the CDR3 is 16 residues. CDR3 sequence (DNA): TGTGCCATCAGTGAAAGACAGGTTGGGGGCAATCAGCCCCAGCATTTT. Amino acid sequence: CAISERQVGGNQPQHF.

This chain joins TRBV5-3 and TRBJ1-2, with TRBD1 as a possible D gene (6 bases). TRBV5-3 is reported as an ORF; its role is uncertain. V was trimmed by 3 bases and J by 0 bases, leaving 12 bases between them. This CDR3 has 15 residues. This CDR3 reads CARSSWDNPNYGYTF. The CDR3 nucleotides are TGTGCCAGAAGCTCCTGGGACAATCCTAACTATGGCTACACCTTC.

The rearrangement joins TRBV3-1 (or the pseudogene TRBV3-2) to TRBJ1-5; D is undetermined. Trimming pared 1 base from V and 1 base from J, leaving 5 bases between. Germline assignment: CDR1 LGHDT and CDR2 YNNKEL (reference sequence). The CDR3 has 14 residues. The CDR3 region is CASSQGESNQPQHF. For the CDR3, the DNA is TGTGCCAGCAGCCAAGGAGAAAGCAATCAGCCCCAGCATTTT.

This chain uses TRBV6-5 with TRBJ1-2; tentatively, D is TRBD1 (6 bases). The CDR3 contains 14 residues. Germline CDR1 reads MNHEY; CDR2 reads SVGAGI. Trimming stripped 6 bases from V and 5 bases from J, with 16 bases between. The CDR3 region is CASRSTGQAYGYTF. DNA for the CDR3: TGTGCCAGCAGGTCCACGGGACAAGCATATGGCTACACCTTC.

The gene calls are TRBV13 and TRBJ2-2, with a possible D match to TRBD1 (5 bases). The V gene's germline CDR1 is PRHDT and CDR2 FYEKMQ (reference sequence). This CDR3 is 14 amino acids long. With 5 bases removed from V and 5 bases from J, the gap between germline ends came to 12 bases. Here the CDR3 DNA reads TGTGCCAGCAGCCCAAAGGGGCTGACCGGGGAGCTGTTTTTT. Translating gives CASSPKGLTGELFF. Together with reference TRBV13 and TRBJ2-2, the CDR3 gives the full variable domain: AAGVIQSPRHLIKEKRETATLKCYPIPRHDTVYWYQQGPGQDPQFLISFYEKMQSDKGSIPDRFSAQQFSDYHSELNMSSLELGDSALYFCASSPKGLTGELFFGEGSRLTVL.

This CDR3 reads CSVEVAGADEQFF. The CDR3 DNA follows: TGCAGCGTTGAGGTAGCGGGAGCGGATGAGCAGTTCTTC. This chain uses TRBV29-1 with TRBJ2-1; TRBD2 matches 9 bases. The trim removed 3 bases at V and 8 bases at J, leaving 5 bases unmatched. The CDR3 is made up of 13 amino acids. Germline CDR1 SQVTM, CDR2 ANQGSEA.

The rearrangement joins TRBV7-8 to TRBJ1-1; TRBD1 aligns across 8 bases. Per the germline V gene, CDR1 is SGHVS and CDR2 is FQNEAQ. V shed 5 bases, J shed 3 bases, and the junction held 5 bases outside the gene matches. The CDR3 is 14 amino acids. The CDR3 here is CASSPQGGHTEAFF. DNA of the CDR3: TGTGCCAGCAGCCCACAGGGGGGGCACACTGAAGCTTTCTTT. The variable domain in full, completed from reference TRBV7-8 and TRBJ1-1, reads GAGVSQSPRYKVAKRGQDVALRCDPISGHVSLFWYQQALGQGPEFLTYFQNEAQLDKSGLPSDRFFAERPEGSVSTLKIQRTQQEDSAVYLCASSPQGGHTEAFFGQGTRLTVV.